This T cell receptor beta chain came from a study of T cell responses to AZD1222 COVID-19 vaccine. Study results and limitations: Clonal diversity may have been underestimated, and the donors were mostly white British, with more females than males. Two AZD1222 doses significantly raised spike-specific TCR breadth and depth over controls. Along spike, vaccine-associated CD4 TCRs were found throughout, with dominance at 160-218 and 743-854.

CDR1 and CDR2 from the germline V gene are MNHNS and SASEGT. The CDR3 is made up of 17 amino acids. V shed 0 bases, J shed 6 bases, and the junction held 9 bases outside the gene matches. Sequenced by immunoSEQ multiplex PCR; TCRdb stores in-frame clones only, minus some. Of tens of thousands of clones listed, roughly nine tenths are singletons. A few counts support this clone. The antigen is not known. Investigators merged groups given second doses at roughly 4 or roughly 12 weeks. The clonotype was recovered from an adult who received the AZD1222 COVID-19 vaccine. Sequencing was performed on peripheral blood, taken 28 days after the second AZD1222 dose. The chain employs TRBV6-1 and TRBJ2-1, with 9 nucleotides matching TRBD1. The CDR3: CASSEAPAGTGPNEQFF. CDR3 bases: TGTGCCAGCAGTGAAGCTCCAGCCGGGACAGGGCCCAATGAGCAGTTCTTC.